Shown below are 10 T cell receptor beta chains from a single sample sequenced in a study of cytomegalovirus exposure and HLA in healthy donors. It was with 60 Vbeta and 13 Jbeta primers that the PCR ran. Generated by immunoSEQ multiplex PCR, the TCRdb table keeps only in-frame clones and is missing some. Of approximately 150,000 clones in the sample, about 80% were seen once. The sample was PBMCs. The receptor set was obtained from a woman aged 40 to 50 in good health and CMV-seronegative.

This clone was detected only a few times. V gene TRBV19 combines with J gene TRBJ1-1; the D is unclear. Trimming pared 9 bases from V and 0 bases from J, leaving 8 bases between. The CDR3 runs to 12 residues. CDR1 is LNHDA, CDR2 SQIVND, per germline (reference sequence). CDR3 region: CASLSVNTEAFF. The DNA for the CDR3 is TGTGCCAGCCTCTCAGTGAACACTGAAGCTTTCTTT. The full variable domain, in which reference TRBV19 and TRBJ1-1 provide the parts outside the CDR3, is DGGITQSPKYLFRKEGQNVTLSCEQNLNHDAMYWYRQDPGQGLRLIYYSQIVNDFQKGDIAEGYSVSREKKESFPLTVTSAQKNPTAFYLCASLSVNTEAFFGQGTRLTVV.

The chain uses TRBV19 and TRBJ2-2, with TRBD1 identical over 8 bases. The length of the CDR3 is 13 residues. Germline V gene sequence: CDR1 LNHDA, CDR2 SQIVND (reference sequence). With 10 bases clipped from V and 7 bases from J, the junction kept 8 bases outside the gene matches. CDR3 nucleotide sequence: TGTGCCATCGGGACAGGACGGGGCGGGGAGCTGTTTTTT. Translation gives CAIGTGRGGELFF. Combining the CDR3 with reference TRBV19 and TRBJ2-2 gives the whole variable domain DGGITQSPKYLFRKEGQNVTLSCEQNLNHDAMYWYRQDPGQGLRLIYYSQIVNDFQKGDIAEGYSVSREKKESFPLTVTSAQKNPTAFYLCAIGTGRGGELFFGEGSRLTVL.

This sequence joins TRBV7-2 and TRBJ2-2; 9 nucleotides match TRBD2. Per germline, CDR1 SGHTA and CDR2 FQGNSA. The CDR3 contains 16 residues. The J segment lost 5 bases and the V segment lost 1 base, leaving 5 bases of the junction unmatched. CDR3 loop: CASSLVAGVGTGELFF. In nucleotides, the CDR3 is TGTGCCAGCAGCTTAGTAGCGGGGGTTGGTACCGGGGAGCTGTTTTTT. Combining the CDR3 with reference TRBV7-2 and TRBJ2-2 gives the whole variable domain GAGVSQSPSNKVTEKGKDVELRCDPISGHTALYWYRQSLGQGLEFLIYFQGNSAPDKSGLPSDRFSAERTGGSVSTLTIQRTQQEDSAVYLCASSLVAGVGTGELFFGEGSRLTVL.

V is TRBV5-6 and J is TRBJ1-5; a weak D match, TRBD1 (6 bases). The V gene's germline CDR1 is SGHDT and CDR2 YYEEEE. The CDR3 extends over 16 amino acids. The ends were cut back, 0 bases at V and 3 bases at J, with 13 bases in the middle. The CDR3 nucleotides are TGTGCCAGCAGCTTGGCCCCAGGGGTTCACAATCAGCCCCAGCATTTT. Residues: CASSLAPGVHNQPQHF.

This clone was seen more than once but under ten times. This chain joins TRBV27 and TRBJ2-5, with D perhaps matching TRBD1 (6 bases). V lost 5 bases and J 3 bases, leaving 16 bases between the germline ends. Germline V gene sequence: CDR1 MNHEY, CDR2 SMNVEV (reference sequence). This CDR3 is built from 15 residues. CDR3 residues: CASSGGHRAEETQYF. CDR3 coding DNA: TGTGCCAGCAGTGGGGGTCACAGGGCAGAAGAGACCCAGTACTTC.

As to this clone: The same CDR3 arises from other DNA sequences in this sample as well. The chain links TRBV19 to TRBJ2-7; 11 bases fit TRBD1. Germline V CDR1 and CDR2: LNHDA, SQIVND (reference sequence). The ends lost 3 bases at V and 3 bases at J; junction bases unmatched: 1. The CDR3 consists of 14 residues. The CDR3 region is CASSIGTGGYEQYF. The CDR3 region has the DNA TGTGCCAGTAGTATCGGGACAGGGGGCTACGAGCAGTACTTC.

In regard to this clone: Other DNA sequences of this sample code for an identical CDR3. The chain has TRBV5-4 and TRBJ1-2; no firm D call. V lost 0 bases, J lost 8 bases, and 17 bases lay in between. This CDR3 contains 15 residues. Germline-derived CDR1 and CDR2 are SGHNT and YYREEE (reference sequence). CDR3 sequence: CASSLGSAGFEGYTF. Written as DNA, the CDR3 is TGTGCCAGCAGCTTGGGGTCCGCGGGGTTTGAGGGCTACACCTTC.

This chain joins TRBV4-1 and TRBJ2-2; 11 bases fit TRBD2. The V and J ends lost 4 bases and 6 bases, in that order; junction bases with no gene match: 4. CDR3 length: 15 amino acids. The germline V gene has CDR1 MGHRA and CDR2 YSYEKL. The CDR3 protein is CASSRVAGGPGELFF. CDR3 nucleotides: TGCGCCAGCAGCCGGGTAGCGGGGGGGCCCGGGGAGCTGTTTTTT.

The chain uses TRBV11-2 and TRBJ1-5; D is undetermined. The germline V and J ends were trimmed by 0 bases and 10 bases, with 10 bases remaining between them. Germline-derived CDR1 and CDR2 are SGHAT and FQNNGV. The CDR3 is made up of 13 amino acids. The CDR3 DNA reads as TGTGCCAGCAGCTTAGATCGGCACAGCCCCCAGCATTTT. This codes for CASSLDRHSPQHF.

The chain combines TRBV28 with TRBJ1-5, with TRBD1 as a possible D gene (6 bases). V shed 3 bases and J shed 6 bases, with 18 bases lying between them. This CDR3 is built from 16 residues. Germline lookup yields CDR1 MDHEN and CDR2 SYDVKM. CDR3 amino acids: CASSFPRGASVQPQHF. Written as DNA, the CDR3 is TGTGCCAGCAGTTTCCCTCGGGGGGCCTCGGTTCAGCCCCAGCATTTT.